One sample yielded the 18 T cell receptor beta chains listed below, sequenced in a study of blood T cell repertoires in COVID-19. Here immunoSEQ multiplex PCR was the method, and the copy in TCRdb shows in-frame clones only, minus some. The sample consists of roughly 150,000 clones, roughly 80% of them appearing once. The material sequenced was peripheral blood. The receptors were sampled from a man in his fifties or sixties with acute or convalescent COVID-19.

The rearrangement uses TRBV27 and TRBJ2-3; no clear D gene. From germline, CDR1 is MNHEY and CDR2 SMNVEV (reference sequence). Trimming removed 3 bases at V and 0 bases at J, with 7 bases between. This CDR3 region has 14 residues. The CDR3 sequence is CASSFKYSTDTQYF. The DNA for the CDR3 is TGTGCCAGCAGTTTTAAATATAGCACAGATACGCAGTATTTT.

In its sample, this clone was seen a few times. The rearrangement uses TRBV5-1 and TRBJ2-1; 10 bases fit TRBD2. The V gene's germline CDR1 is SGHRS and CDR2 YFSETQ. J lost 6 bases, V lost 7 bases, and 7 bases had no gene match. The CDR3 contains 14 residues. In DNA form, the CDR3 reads TGCGCCAGCTTTACCGCTAGCGGGAGCAATGAGCAGTTCTTC. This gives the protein CASFTASGSNEQFF.

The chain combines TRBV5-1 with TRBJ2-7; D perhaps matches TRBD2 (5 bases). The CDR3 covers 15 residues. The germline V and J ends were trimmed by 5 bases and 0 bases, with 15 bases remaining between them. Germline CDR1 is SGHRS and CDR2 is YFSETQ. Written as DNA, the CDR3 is TGCGCCAGCAGTGAGACCGGGGTCAGCTCCTACGAGCAGTACTTC. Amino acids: CASSETGVSSYEQYF.

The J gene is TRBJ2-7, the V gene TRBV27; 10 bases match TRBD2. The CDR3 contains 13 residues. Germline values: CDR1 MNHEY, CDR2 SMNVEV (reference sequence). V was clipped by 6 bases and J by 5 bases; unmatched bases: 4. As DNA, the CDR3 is TGTGCCAGCAGGCCTAGCGGGAGTAACGAGCAGTACTTC. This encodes CASRPSGSNEQYF.

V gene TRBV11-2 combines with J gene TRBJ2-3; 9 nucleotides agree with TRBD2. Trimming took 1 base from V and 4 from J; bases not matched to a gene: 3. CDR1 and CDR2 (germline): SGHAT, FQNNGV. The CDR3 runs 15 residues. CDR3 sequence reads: CASSLAPSGADTQYF. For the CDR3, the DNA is TGTGCCAGCAGCTTAGCTCCTAGCGGGGCAGATACGCAGTATTTT.

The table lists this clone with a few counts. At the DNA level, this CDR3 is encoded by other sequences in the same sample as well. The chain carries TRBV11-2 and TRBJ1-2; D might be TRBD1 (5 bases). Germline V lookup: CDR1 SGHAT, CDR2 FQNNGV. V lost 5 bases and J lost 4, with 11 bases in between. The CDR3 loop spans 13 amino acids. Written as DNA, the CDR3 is TGTGCCAGCAGCAGTACAGGCAGCTATGGCTACACCTTC. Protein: CASSSTGSYGYTF.

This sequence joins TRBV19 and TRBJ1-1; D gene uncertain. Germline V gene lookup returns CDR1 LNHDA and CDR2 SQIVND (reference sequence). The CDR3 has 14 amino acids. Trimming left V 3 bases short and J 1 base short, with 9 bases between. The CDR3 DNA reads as TGTGCCAGTAGTATCTGGGCAGGGAACACTGAAGCTTTCTTT. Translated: CASSIWAGNTEAFF.

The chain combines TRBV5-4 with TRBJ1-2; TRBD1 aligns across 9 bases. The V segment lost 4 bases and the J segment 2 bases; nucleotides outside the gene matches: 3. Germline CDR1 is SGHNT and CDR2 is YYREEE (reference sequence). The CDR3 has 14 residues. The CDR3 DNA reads TGTGCCAGCAGCCCCGGGACAGGGAACTATGGCTACACCTTC. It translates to CASSPGTGNYGYTF.

CDR3 amino acids: CASSPLATGPTGELFF. The CDR3 DNA reads TGTGCCAGCTCACCACTTGCGACAGGCCCCACCGGGGAGCTGTTTTTT. The rearrangement uses TRBV18 and TRBJ2-2, with D possibly being TRBD1 (6 bases). V shed 1 base and J shed 4 bases, with 13 bases lying between them. CDR3 length: 16 amino acids. Looked up from germline, CDR1 is KGHSH and CDR2 is LQKENI.

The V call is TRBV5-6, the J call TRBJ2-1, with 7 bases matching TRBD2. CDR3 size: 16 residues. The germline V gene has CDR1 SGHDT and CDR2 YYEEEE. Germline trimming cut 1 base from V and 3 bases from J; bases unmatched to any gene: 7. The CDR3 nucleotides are TGTGCCAGCAGCTTGTCTGAGACTAGCTTCTACAATGAGCAGTTCTTC. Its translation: CASSLSETSFYNEQFF.

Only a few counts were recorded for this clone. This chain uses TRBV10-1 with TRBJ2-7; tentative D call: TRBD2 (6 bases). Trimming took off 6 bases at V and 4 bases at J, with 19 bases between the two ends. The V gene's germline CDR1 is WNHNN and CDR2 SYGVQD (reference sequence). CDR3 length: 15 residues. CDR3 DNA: TGCGCCAGCAGGCAGGGAATTTGGGGGGTATACGAGCAGTACTTC. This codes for CASRQGIWGVYEQYF.

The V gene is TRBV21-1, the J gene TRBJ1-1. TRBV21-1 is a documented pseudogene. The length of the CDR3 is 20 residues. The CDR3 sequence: CASSRVVSRCGKCMNTEAFF. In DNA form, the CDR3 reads TGTGCCAGCAGCAGGGTCGTATCTCGATGCGGGAAATGCATGAACACTGAAGCTTTCTTT.

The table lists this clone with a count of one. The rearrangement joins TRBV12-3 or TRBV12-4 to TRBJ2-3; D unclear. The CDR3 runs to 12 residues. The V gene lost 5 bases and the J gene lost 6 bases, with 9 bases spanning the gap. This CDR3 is CASSPYADTQYF. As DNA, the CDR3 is TGTGCCAGCAGTCCCTATGCGGATACGCAGTATTTT.

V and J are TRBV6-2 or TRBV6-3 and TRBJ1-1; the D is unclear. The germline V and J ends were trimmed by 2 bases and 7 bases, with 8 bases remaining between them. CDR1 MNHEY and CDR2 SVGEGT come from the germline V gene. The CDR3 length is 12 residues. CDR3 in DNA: TGTGCCAGCAGTTACCCCGAGAATGAAGCTTTCTTT. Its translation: CASSYPENEAFF.

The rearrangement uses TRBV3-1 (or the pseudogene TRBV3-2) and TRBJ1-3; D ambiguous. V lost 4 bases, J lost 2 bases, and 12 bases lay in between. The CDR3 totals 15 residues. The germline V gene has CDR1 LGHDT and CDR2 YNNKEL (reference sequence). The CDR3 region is CASSPVSGTGNTIYF. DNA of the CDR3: TGTGCCAGCAGCCCCGTTTCCGGGACTGGAAACACCATATATTTT.

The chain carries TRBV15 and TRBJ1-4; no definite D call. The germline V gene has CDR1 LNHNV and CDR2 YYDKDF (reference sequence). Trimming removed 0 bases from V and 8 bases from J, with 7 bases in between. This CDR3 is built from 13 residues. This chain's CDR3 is CATSRDPGEKLFF. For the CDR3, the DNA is TGTGCCACCAGCAGAGATCCGGGGGAAAAACTGTTTTTT.

CDR3 bases: TGTGCCAGCAGCGTCAGACTAGCAGCCTACAATGAGCAGTTCTTC. Protein product: CASSVRLAAYNEQFF. The J gene is TRBJ2-1, the V gene TRBV9, with TRBD2 matching over 7 bases. The CDR3 extends over 15 amino acids. The V gene end was trimmed by 2 bases and the J gene end by 2 bases; junction bases not matched to a gene: 4. Germline assignment: CDR1 SGDLS and CDR2 YYNGEE.

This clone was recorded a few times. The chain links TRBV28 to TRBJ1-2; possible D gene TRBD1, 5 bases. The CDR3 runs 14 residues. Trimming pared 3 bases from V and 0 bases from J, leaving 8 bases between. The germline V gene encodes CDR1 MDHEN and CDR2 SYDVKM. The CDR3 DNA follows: TGTGCCAGCAGTTTCAGGGTTTCTAACTATGGCTACACCTTC. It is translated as CASSFRVSNYGYTF.